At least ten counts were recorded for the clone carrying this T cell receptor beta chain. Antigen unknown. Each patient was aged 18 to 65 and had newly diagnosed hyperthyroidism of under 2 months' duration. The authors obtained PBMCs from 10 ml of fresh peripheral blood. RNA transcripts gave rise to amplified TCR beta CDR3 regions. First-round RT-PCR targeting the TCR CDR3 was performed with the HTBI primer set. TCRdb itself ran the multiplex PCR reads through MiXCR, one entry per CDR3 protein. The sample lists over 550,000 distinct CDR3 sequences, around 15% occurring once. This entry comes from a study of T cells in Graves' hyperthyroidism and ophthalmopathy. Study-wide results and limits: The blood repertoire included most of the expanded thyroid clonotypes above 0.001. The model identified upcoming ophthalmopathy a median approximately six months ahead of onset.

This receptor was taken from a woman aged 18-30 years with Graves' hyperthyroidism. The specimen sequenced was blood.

This CDR3 is CASSLTSGGIEQFF. CDR3 nucleotide sequence: TGTGCCAGCAGCTTGACTAGCGGGGGAATTGAGCAGTTCTTC. The rearrangement uses TRBV7-3 and TRBJ2-1; 12 nucleotides agree with TRBD2. V was pared by 3 bases and J by 9 bases, with 3 bases of the junction left unmatched. Germline V gives CDR1 SGHTA, CDR2 FQGTGA. The CDR3 extends over 14 amino acids. Drawing the rest from reference TRBV7-3 and TRBJ2-1, the complete variable domain is GAGVSQTPSNKVTEKGKYVELRCDPISGHTALYWYRQSLGQGPEFLIYFQGTGAADDSGLPNDRFFAVRPEGSVSTLKIQRTERGDSAVYLCASSLTSGGIEQFFGPGTRLTVL.